What follows are 13 T cell receptor beta chains derived from one specimen sequenced in a study of blood T cell repertoires in COVID-19. This table comes from immunoSEQ multiplex PCR, and its TCRdb copy is limited to in-frame clones, with some not included. The table has roughly 13,000 clones, approximately 82% seen once. Sequencing was done on a sample of peripheral blood. These receptors originate from a man aged 35-49 years with active or convalescent COVID-19.

V usage is TRBV12-3 or TRBV12-4 and J usage is TRBJ1-1; the match to TRBD1 covers 7 bases. The CDR3 covers 12 residues. V lost 5 bases, J lost 6 bases, and 3 bases stayed unmatched. The DNA for the CDR3 is TGTGCCAGCAGTCCCCAGGGGGCTGAAGCTTTCTTT. It is translated as CASSPQGAEAFF.

This clone appeared a single time. The chain joins TRBV6-6 to TRBJ1-4; the D gene is possibly TRBD1 (5 bases). This CDR3 has 14 residues. In germline, CDR1 is MNHNY, CDR2 SVGAGI (reference sequence). The V end lost 4 bases, the J end lost 7 bases, and 13 bases lay between the germline ends. As DNA, the CDR3 is TGTGCCAGCAGTTTCCAGGGTAGGGGTGAAAAACTGTTTTTT. Translation gives CASSFQGRGEKLFF.

This clone was counted between two and nine times. The chain is built from TRBV5-6 and TRBJ1-2; 9 bases agree with TRBD1. Germline V gene sequence: CDR1 SGHDT, CDR2 YYEEEE. The CDR3 totals 17 residues. The V and J ends lost 4 bases and 1 base, in that order; junction bases with no gene match: 11. CDR3 DNA sequence: TGTGCCAGCAGCACCGGACAGGGGCTTTTTCTTAACTATGGCTACACCTTC. This sequence encodes CASSTGQGLFLNYGYTF.

The CDR3 DNA is TGTGCCACCAGCACCCCCGGGACACGACAGCCCCAGCATTTT. This translates into CATSTPGTRQPQHF. The chain has TRBV15 and TRBJ1-5; weak D call: TRBD1 (6 bases). The CDR3 consists of 14 residues. Trimming removed 4 bases from V and 7 bases from J, with 14 bases in between. Germline CDR1 reads LNHNV; CDR2 reads YYDKDF (reference sequence).

This clone is medium-sized (0.01 to 0.1%). The rearrangement joins TRBV5-1 to TRBJ2-2, with 11 bases aligning to TRBD2. Losses at the gene ends were 2 bases for V and 3 bases for J; bases not matched to a gene: 3. Germline V lookup: CDR1 SGHRS, CDR2 YFSETQ. This CDR3 region has 16 residues. The CDR3 here is CASSFLAGGHTGELFF. The CDR3 DNA reads TGCGCCAGCAGCTTCTTAGCGGGGGGGCACACCGGGGAGCTGTTTTTT.

This sequence joins TRBV9 and TRBJ1-1; D might be TRBD1 (5 bases). Trimming stripped 6 bases from V and 3 bases from J, with 12 bases between. The CDR3 runs to 13 residues. In germline, CDR1 is SGDLS, CDR2 YYNGEE. DNA of the CDR3: TGTGCCAGCACCGCAGGGTTGGACACTGAAGCTTTCTTT. Residues: CASTAGLDTEAFF. The complete variable domain, with remaining parts taken from reference TRBV9 and TRBJ1-1, reads DSGVTQTPKHLITATGQRVTLRCSPRSGDLSVYWYQQSLDQGLQFLIQYYNGEERAKGNILERFSAQQFPDLHSELNLSSLELGDSALYFCASTAGLDTEAFFGQGTRLTVV.

This chain uses TRBV2 with TRBJ2-1; 7 bases line up with TRBD2. Germline trimming cut 0 bases from V and 8 bases from J; bases unmatched to any gene: 4. This CDR3 has 14 amino acids. Germline V gives CDR1 SNHLY, CDR2 FYNNEI. In DNA form, the CDR3 reads TGTGCCAGCAGTGAAGCGGGGGGGTTGTATGAGCAGTTCTTC. It encodes CASSEAGGLYEQFF.

Only a few counts were recorded for this clone. The J gene is TRBJ2-3, the V gene TRBV11-2, with 8 bases lining up with TRBD2. The CDR3 contains 12 residues. Per the germline V gene, CDR1 is SGHAT and CDR2 is FQNNGV. CDR3: CSGGNSTDTQYF. The CDR3 DNA reads TGTAGCGGGGGTAATAGCACAGATACGCAGTATTTT.

This chain links TRBV9 with TRBJ2-2, with 8 positions matching TRBD1. V was clipped by 0 bases and J by 3 bases; unmatched bases: 1. The CDR3 has 15 residues. Germline CDR1 SGDLS, CDR2 YYNGEE. CDR3 coding DNA: TGTGCCAGCAGCGTAGGGACAGGGTACACCGGGGAGCTGTTTTTT. Protein sequence: CASSVGTGYTGELFF. Full variable domain (remainder filled in from reference TRBV9 and TRBJ2-2): DSGVTQTPKHLITATGQRVTLRCSPRSGDLSVYWYQQSLDQGLQFLIQYYNGEERAKGNILERFSAQQFPDLHSELNLSSLELGDSALYFCASSVGTGYTGELFFGEGSRLTVL.

V usage is TRBV7-9 and J usage is TRBJ1-2; D uncertain. Trimming removed 2 bases from V and 3 bases from J, with 7 bases in between. Germline CDR1 reads SEHNR; CDR2 reads FQNEAQ (reference sequence). CDR3 length equals 13 residues. CDR3 sequence: CASSLKSDYGYTF. For the CDR3, the DNA is TGTGCCAGCAGCTTAAAGTCAGACTATGGCTACACCTTC.

The rearrangement uses TRBV6-2 or TRBV6-3 and TRBJ2-1; D possibly corresponds to TRBD2 (6 bases). The CDR3 covers 12 residues. V gave up 5 bases and J gave up 5 bases, with 7 bases separating them. Germline CDR1 reads MNHEY; CDR2 reads SVGEGT. The CDR3 spells CASSPGDNEQFF. The CDR3 bases are TGTGCCAGCAGTCCGGGGGACAATGAGCAGTTCTTC.

V usage is TRBV6-5 and J usage is TRBJ1-2; the D gene is possibly TRBD1 (5 bases). The CDR3 consists of 15 residues. Germline values: CDR1 MNHEY, CDR2 SVGAGI. Trimming stripped 4 bases from V and 8 bases from J, with 20 bases between. CDR3 nucleotide sequence: TGTGCCAGCAGTTGGGCGCCGGGGACTAGTAGGGGCTACACCTTC. This codes for CASSWAPGTSRGYTF.

This clone was counted a single time. The V call is TRBV7-3, the J call TRBJ2-2, with 7 bases identical to TRBD2. V gave up 2 bases and J gave up 6 bases; unmatched junction bases: 6. Per germline, CDR1 SGHTA and CDR2 FQGTGA. The CDR3 contains 15 residues. CDR3 amino acids: CASSLLGGKPGELFF. The CDR3 DNA follows: TGTGCCAGCAGCTTACTGGGGGGGAAACCCGGGGAGCTGTTTTTT.